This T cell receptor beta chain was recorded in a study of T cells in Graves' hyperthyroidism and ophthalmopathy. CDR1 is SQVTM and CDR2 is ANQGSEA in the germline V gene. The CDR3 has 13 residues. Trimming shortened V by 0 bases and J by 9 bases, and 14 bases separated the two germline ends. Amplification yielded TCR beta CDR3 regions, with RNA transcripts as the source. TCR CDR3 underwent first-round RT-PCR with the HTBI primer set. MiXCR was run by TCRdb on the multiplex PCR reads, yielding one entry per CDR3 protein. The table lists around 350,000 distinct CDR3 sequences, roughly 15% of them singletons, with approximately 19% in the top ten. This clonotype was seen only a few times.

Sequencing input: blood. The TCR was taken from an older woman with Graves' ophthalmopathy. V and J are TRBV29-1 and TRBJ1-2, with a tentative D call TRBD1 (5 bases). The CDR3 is CSVEDPGGGSYTF. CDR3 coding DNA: TGCAGCGTTGAAGATCCGGGTGGGGGTAGCTACACCTTC.